This T cell receptor beta chain emerged from a study of cytomegalovirus exposure and HLA in healthy donors (dated by TCRdb to 2017 to 2019). Turning to the overall study: The 700 or so repertoires of the first cohort and the approximately 110 validation repertoires were produced on the same platform, according to a later analysis. The study combined high-throughput TCR immunosequencing, statistical association of individual TCRs with disease status, and machine learning to predict cytomegalovirus infection status. The study was designed to test whether signatures of past pathogen exposure could be identified by cataloging public T cell receptors. Along with the roughly 670-subject first cohort, a separate validation cohort of 120 different subjects was used. Broad study findings and their caveats: Subsequent analysis determined that TCRs grouped into clusters in the first cohort also showed a tendency toward co-occurrence across the 120 or so validation repertoires, and roughly 95% of cluster scores exceeded 0. Most TCR sequences were observed very rarely across donors, whereas some public TCRs were present in many individuals. In both the original and validation cohorts, the classifier was reported to diagnose cytomegalovirus status with high specificity and sensitivity. It was suggested by the authors that the approach could potentially be generalized to other disease states and immunological phenotypes. Three of the identified cytomegalovirus-associated TCR beta chains were confirmed in vitro to be specific for cytomegalovirus antigens. In the study, some 160 TCR beta chains were listed as associated with cytomegalovirus. A later analysis lacked HLA typing for the validation cohort, so it scored co-occurrence in that cohort across all 120 or so repertoires.

The library relied on the immunoSEQ multiplex PCR assay. The paper's data handling went like this. To diagnose cytomegalovirus status from the catalog of TCR beta chain sequences, a statistical classification framework was built. The immuneACCESS repertoire file appears here via TCRdb, limited to in-frame rearrangements. These files lack a portion of the clones; in checked studies, under half of the deficit traces to unresolved V genes, and the cause of the others is not known. V, J and clone size reflect that table, while D and trimming were determined from the DNA. This sample comprises a few hundred thousand clones, 85% to 90% of them detected only once. The ten largest clones capture roughly 0.38% of the sample. The donors were included in the validation cohort of over a hundred subjects, a group kept apart from the roughly 690-subject first cohort. Points on this clone: Its target antigen remains unknown. Base qualities were left out, and no much larger clone turns up one base away.

The sequencing sample was made of PBMCs. The receptor was isolated from a woman younger than 35 in good health and CMV-seronegative.

The DNA reads TGTGCCAGCAGCTTCACTAGCGGGGGGGCAAATGAGCAGTTCTTC. Translated, this is CASSFTSGGANEQFF. The rearrangement combines TRBV11-2 with TRBJ2-1; 13 middle bases align to TRBD2. The germline V gene sets CDR1 to SGHAT and CDR2 to FQNNGV. The CDR3 holds 15 amino acids from the cysteine to the phenylalanine. Only the CDR3 DNA stays, 45 bases, in frame from base 1. At the junction V is shortened by 3 bases and J by 7 bases; bases outside the gene matches: 3.